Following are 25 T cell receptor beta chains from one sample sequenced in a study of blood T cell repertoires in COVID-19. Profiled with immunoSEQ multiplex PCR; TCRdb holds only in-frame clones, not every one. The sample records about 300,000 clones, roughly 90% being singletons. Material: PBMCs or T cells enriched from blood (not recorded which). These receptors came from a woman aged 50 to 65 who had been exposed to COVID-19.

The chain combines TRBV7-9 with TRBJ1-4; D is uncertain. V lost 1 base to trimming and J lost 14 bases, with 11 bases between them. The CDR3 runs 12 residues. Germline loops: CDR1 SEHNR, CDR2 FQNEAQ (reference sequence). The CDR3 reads CASSLEGGRLFF. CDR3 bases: TGTGCCAGCAGCTTAGAGGGCGGGCGGCTGTTTTTT. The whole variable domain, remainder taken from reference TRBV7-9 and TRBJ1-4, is DTGVSQNPRHKITKRGQNVTFRCDPISEHNRLYWYRQTLGQGPEFLTYFQNEAQLEKSRLLSDRFSAERPKGSFSTLEIQRTEQGDSAMYLCASSLEGGRLFFGSGTQLSVL.

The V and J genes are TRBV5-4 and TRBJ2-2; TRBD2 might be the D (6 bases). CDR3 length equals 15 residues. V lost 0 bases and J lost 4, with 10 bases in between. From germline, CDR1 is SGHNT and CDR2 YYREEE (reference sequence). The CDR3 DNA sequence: TGTGCCAGCAGCTTGGGGCCTAGCGCCACCGGGGAGCTGTTTTTT. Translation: CASSLGPSATGELFF.

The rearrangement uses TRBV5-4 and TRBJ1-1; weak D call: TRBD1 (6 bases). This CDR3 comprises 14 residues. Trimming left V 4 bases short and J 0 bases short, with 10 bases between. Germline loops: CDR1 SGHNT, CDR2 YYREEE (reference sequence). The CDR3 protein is CASSADSMNTEAFF. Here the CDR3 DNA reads TGTGCCAGCAGCGCGGACAGTATGAACACTGAAGCTTTCTTT.

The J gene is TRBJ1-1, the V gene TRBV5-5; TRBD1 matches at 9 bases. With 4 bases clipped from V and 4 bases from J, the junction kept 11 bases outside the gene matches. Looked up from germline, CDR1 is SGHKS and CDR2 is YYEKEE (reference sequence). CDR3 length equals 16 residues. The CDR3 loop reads CASSIGTGLQGTEAFF. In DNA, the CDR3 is TGTGCCAGCAGCATCGGGACAGGGCTGCAGGGCACTGAAGCTTTCTTT.

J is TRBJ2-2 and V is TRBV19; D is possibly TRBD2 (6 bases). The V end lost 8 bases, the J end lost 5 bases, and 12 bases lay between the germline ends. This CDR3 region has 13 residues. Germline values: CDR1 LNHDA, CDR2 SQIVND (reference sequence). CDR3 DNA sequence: TGTGCCAGTGCCCCCGCGGGGACCGGGGAGCTGTTTTTT. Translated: CASAPAGTGELFF.

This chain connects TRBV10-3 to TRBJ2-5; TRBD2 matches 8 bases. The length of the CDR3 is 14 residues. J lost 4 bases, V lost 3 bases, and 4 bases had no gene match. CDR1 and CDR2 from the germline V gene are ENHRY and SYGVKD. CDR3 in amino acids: CAISEAGTRETQYF. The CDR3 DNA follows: TGTGCCATCAGTGAAGCCGGGACTAGAGAGACCCAGTACTTC.

The CDR3 DNA reads as TGTGCCAGCAGGGTACTAGCGGGGGGGCTACCCTACAATGAGCAGTTCTTC. Its protein product is CASRVLAGGLPYNEQFF. The chain links TRBV11-2 to TRBJ2-1; 13 bases are a match to TRBD2. Germline V lookup: CDR1 SGHAT, CDR2 FQNNGV. The CDR3 is 17 amino acids. V was pared by 6 bases and J by 2 bases, with 7 bases of the junction left unmatched.

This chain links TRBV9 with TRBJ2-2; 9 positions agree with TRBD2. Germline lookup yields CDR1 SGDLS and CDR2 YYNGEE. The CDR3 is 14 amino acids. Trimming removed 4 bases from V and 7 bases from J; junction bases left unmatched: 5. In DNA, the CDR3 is TGTGCCAGCAGCTCGGGACTAGCAGTCGGGGAGCTGTTTTTT. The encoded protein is CASSSGLAVGELFF. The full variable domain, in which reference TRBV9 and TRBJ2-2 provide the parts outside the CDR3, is DSGVTQTPKHLITATGQRVTLRCSPRSGDLSVYWYQQSLDQGLQFLIQYYNGEERAKGNILERFSAQQFPDLHSELNLSSLELGDSALYFCASSSGLAVGELFFGEGSRLTVL.

In DNA form, the CDR3 reads TGTGCCAGCAGGCCCCCAGGGCTCTCCTACGAGCAGTACTTC. This translates into CASRPPGLSYEQYF. The V gene is TRBV5-5, the J gene TRBJ2-7; D might be TRBD1 (5 bases). Germline lookup yields CDR1 SGHKS and CDR2 YYEKEE (reference sequence). V lost 5 bases and J lost 0, with 12 bases in between. CDR3 size: 14 residues.

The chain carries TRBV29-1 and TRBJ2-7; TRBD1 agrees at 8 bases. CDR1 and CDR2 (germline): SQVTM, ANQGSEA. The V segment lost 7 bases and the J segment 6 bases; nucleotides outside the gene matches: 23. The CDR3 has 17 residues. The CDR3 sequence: CSAGTGDSMATGSEQYF. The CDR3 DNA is TGCAGCGCTGGGACAGGAGATTCCATGGCGACCGGGTCCGAGCAGTACTTC.

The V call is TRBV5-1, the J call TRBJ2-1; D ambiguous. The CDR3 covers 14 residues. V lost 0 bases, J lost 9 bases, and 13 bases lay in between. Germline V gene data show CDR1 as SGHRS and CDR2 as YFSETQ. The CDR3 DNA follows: TGCGCCAGCAGCTTGGCCCGTGTGAAGAGTGAGCAGTTCTTC. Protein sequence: CASSLARVKSEQFF.

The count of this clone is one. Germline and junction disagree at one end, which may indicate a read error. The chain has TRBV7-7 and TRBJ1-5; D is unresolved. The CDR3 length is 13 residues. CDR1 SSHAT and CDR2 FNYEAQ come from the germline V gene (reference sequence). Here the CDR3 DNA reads TGTGCTAGCAGCTTAGCACACAATCAGCCCCAGCATTTT. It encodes CASSLAHNQPQHF.

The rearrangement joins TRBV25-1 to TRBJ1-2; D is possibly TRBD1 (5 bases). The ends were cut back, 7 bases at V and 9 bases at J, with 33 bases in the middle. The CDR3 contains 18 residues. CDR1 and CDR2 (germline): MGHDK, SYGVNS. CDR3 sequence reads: CASNRRPGVRGGWTRYTF. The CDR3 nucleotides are TGTGCCAGCAACCGAAGGCCGGGGGTACGGGGCGGTTGGACGCGCTACACCTTC.

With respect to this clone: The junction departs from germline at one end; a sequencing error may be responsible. CDR3 region: CASSPRTGMNYEQYF. The CDR3, as DNA: TGTGCTAGCAGCCCCCGGACAGGGATGAACTACGAGCAGTACTTC. This chain links TRBV7-7 with TRBJ2-7; 8 bases align to TRBD1. Germline V CDR1 and CDR2: SSHAT, FNYEAQ (reference sequence). This CDR3 contains 15 residues.

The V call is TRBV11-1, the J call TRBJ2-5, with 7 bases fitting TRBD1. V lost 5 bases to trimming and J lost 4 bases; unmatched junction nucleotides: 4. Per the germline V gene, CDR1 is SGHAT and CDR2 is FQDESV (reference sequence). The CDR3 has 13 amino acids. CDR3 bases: TGTGCCAGCAGCGAGGGACAGATAGAGACCCAGTACTTC. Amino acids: CASSEGQIETQYF.

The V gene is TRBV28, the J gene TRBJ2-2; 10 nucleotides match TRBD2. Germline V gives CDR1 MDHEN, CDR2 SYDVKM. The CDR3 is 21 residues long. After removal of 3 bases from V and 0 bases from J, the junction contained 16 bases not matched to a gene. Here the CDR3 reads CASSFPPRLLAGEPNTGELFF. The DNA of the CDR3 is TGTGCCAGCAGTTTTCCGCCCCGGTTGCTAGCGGGGGAACCGAACACCGGGGAGCTGTTTTTT.

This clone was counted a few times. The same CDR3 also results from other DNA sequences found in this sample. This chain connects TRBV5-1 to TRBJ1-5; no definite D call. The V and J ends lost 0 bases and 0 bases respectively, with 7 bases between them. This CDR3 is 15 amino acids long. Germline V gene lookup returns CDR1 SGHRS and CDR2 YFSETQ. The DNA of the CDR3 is TGCGCCAGCAGCTTGGTTCCGGGTAGCAATCAGCCCCAGCATTTT. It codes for CASSLVPGSNQPQHF.

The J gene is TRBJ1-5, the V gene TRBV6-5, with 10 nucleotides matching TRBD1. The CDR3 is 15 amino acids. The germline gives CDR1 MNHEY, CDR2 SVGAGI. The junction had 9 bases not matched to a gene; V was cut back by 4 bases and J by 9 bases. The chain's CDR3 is CASSSRGQGRWPQHF. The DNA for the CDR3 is TGTGCCAGCAGTTCCCGGGGACAGGGGCGATGGCCCCAGCATTTT.

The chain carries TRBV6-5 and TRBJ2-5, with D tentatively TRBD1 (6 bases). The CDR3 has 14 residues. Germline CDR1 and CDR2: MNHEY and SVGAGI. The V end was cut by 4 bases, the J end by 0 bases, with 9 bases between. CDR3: CASSSWDNQETQYF. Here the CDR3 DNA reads TGTGCCAGCAGTTCATGGGACAACCAAGAGACCCAGTACTTC.

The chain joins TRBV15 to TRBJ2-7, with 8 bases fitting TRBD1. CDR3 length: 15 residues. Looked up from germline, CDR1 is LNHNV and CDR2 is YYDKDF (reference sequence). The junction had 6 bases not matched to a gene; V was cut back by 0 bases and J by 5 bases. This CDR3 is CATSRERTGFHEQYF. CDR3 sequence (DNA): TGTGCCACCAGCAGAGAGAGGACAGGGTTCCACGAGCAGTACTTC.

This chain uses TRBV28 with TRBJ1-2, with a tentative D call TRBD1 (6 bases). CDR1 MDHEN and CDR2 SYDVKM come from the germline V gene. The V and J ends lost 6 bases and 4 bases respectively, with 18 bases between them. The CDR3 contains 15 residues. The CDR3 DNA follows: TGTGCCAGCAGCCCCGGGACCGTGGGGGCCTATGGCTACACCTTC. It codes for CASSPGTVGAYGYTF.

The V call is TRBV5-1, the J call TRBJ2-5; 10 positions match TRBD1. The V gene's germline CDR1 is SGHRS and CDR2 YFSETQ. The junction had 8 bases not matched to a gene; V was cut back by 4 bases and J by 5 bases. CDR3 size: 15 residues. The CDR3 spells CASSTGTGVTETQYF. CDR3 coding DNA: TGCGCCAGCAGCACCGGGACAGGGGTGACGGAGACCCAGTACTTC.

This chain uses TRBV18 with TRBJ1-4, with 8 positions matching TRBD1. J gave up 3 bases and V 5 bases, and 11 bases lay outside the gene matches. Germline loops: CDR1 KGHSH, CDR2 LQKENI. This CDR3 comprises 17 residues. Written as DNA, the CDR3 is TGTGCCAGCTCATCAGGACAGGGAATGCAGGCTAATGAAAAACTGTTTTTT. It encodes CASSSGQGMQANEKLFF.

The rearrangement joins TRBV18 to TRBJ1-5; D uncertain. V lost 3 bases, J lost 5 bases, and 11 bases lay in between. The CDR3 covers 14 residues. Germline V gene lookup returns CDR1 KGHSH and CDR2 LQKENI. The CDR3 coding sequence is TGTGCCAGCTCACCTTTGGACGGGGATCAGCCCCAGCATTTT. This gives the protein CASSPLDGDQPQHF.

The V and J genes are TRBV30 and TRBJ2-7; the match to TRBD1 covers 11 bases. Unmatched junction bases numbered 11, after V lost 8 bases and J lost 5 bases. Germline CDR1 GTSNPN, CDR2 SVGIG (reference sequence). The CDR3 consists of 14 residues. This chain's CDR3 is CARQYGDRGDEQYF. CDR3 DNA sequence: TGTGCCCGCCAATATGGGGACAGGGGGGACGAGCAGTACTTC.